This T cell receptor (beta chain) stems from a study of shared clonotypes between healthy human individuals. Whole-study context: Three CD4 naive, three CD4 memory, two CD8 naive and one CD8 memory plate were used per donor.

Naive CD8 populations comprised CD45RO-negative cells positively selected for CCR7, excluding terminally differentiated effector memory CD45RA+ cells. Within Nashville, Tennessee resided all donors, each a Caucasian adult. This clone occurred a few times. Other DNA sequences in this specimen translate into the identical CDR3. The method was immunoSEQ multiplex PCR; TCRdb's version includes in-frame clones alone and lacks a portion of them. Among about 2.1 million clones listed, roughly 93% were seen once. The germline CDR1 and CDR2 sequences are SGHDT and YYEEEE. The CDR3 spans 16 residues. V lost 0 bases, J lost 1 base, and 0 bases stayed unmatched.

The sequencing sample was made of naive CD8+ T cells from PBMCs. This clonotype was sampled from a man between 18 and 29 years old in good health. Some clones in this sample may be carry-over from other donors' samples. The V and J genes are TRBV5-6 and TRBJ2-2, with TRBD2 matching 10 bases. As DNA, the CDR3 is TGTGCCAGCAGCTTGGGACTAGCGGGGAACACCGGGGAGCTGTTTTTT. This codes for CASSLGLAGNTGELFF.